This T cell receptor beta chain is from a study of OX40 agonist ivuxolimab in advanced cancers. The wider study: The study gave patients intravenous ivuxolimab at 0.01 to 10 mg/kg every 2 weeks. Prior anti-PD-1, anti-PD-L1 or anti-CTLA-4 therapy was allowed; 40% had some. General study findings and limits: Some of the lowest clonal expansion was seen in partial responders at 0.1-3.0 mg/kg.

Sequencing used immunoSEQ multiplex PCR; TCRdb keeps in-frame clones, though not all of them. The sample lists tens of thousands of clones, around 84% occurring once. Trimming pared 0 bases from V and 13 bases from J, leaving 13 bases between. The CDR3 runs 13 residues. The V gene's germline CDR1 is LNHDA and CDR2 SQIVND (reference sequence). Blood got drawn at baseline, again on cycle 4 day 1, and then on cycle 7 day 1. This clone was seen only once. The antigen is not known. The chain is built from TRBV19 and TRBJ2-1; D may be TRBD1 or TRBD2 (5 bases each). The sample was CD4+ or CD8+ T cells sorted from blood, taken in a trial of the OX40 agonist ivuxolimab. The source is an adult with an advanced solid tumor such as melanoma, head and neck, liver or kidney cancer. The CDR3, as DNA: TGTGCCAGTAGTATAGATCTGGGGGACCTTCAGTTCTTC. Its protein product is CASSIDLGDLQFF.